The 24 T cell receptor beta chains presented below share a single source sample, sequenced in a study of Graves' ophthalmopathy and Graves' hyperthyroidism. As the template, RNA transcripts were used to amplify TCR beta CDR3 regions. Second-round multiplex PCR followed a first-round RT-PCR using HTBI primers. TCRdb processed the multiplex PCR reads anew with MiXCR; each CDR3 protein has one entry. The sample records a few hundred thousand distinct CDR3 sequences, under 45% being singletons. The source material was peripheral blood or thyroid tissue (not recorded which). The receptor set was obtained from an adult man with Graves' hyperthyroidism.

There are many counts of this clonotype. J is TRBJ2-2 and V is TRBV7-9; D perhaps matches TRBD1 (6 bases). There are 17 residues in the CDR3. Germline V gene data show CDR1 as SEHNR and CDR2 as FQNEAQ (reference sequence). Trimming left V 5 bases short and J 1 base short, with 17 bases between. CDR3 bases: TGTGCCAGCAGCCCCTTAACAGGGTTAGAGAACACCGGGGAGCTGTTTTTT. It codes for CASSPLTGLENTGELFF.

Regarding this clonotype: A much larger clone differs by one base, so this may be a read error. The CDR3 reads CSAEDRRQGVIKLFF. CDR3 DNA: TGCAGCGCTGAAGATCGGAGGCAGGGTGTAATAAAACTGTTTTTT. V is TRBV29-1 and J is TRBJ1-4; D perhaps matches TRBD1 (5 bases). The CDR3 runs 15 residues. The germline V gene encodes CDR1 SQVTM and CDR2 ANQGSEA.

This clonotype turned up a few times. Possible read error: a much larger clone is one base away. V and J are TRBV7-2 and TRBJ1-1; D is undetermined. This CDR3 has 11 amino acids. Germline assignment: CDR1 SGHTA and CDR2 FQGNSA. This chain's CDR3 is CASGLATEASF. As DNA, the CDR3 is TGTGCCAGCGGCTTGGCCACTGAAGCTTCCTTT.

The chain carries TRBV2 and TRBJ2-7; D ambiguous. The germline CDR1 and CDR2 sequences are SNHLY and FYNNEI. V was cut by 8 bases and J by 6 bases, with 23 bases left in between. CDR3 length: 15 amino acids. The CDR3: CASSPPLLDRTEQYF. The CDR3, as DNA: TGTGCCAGCTCACCACCGCTCCTAGATAGAACCGAGCAGTACTTC. Supplemented by reference TRBV2 and TRBJ2-7, the full variable domain reads EPEVTQTPSHQVTQMGQEVILRCVPISNHLYFYWYRQILGQKVEFLVSFYNNEISEKSEIFDDQFSVERPDGSNFTLKIRSTKLEDSAMYFCASSPPLLDRTEQYFGPGTRLTVT.

The V and J genes are TRBV12-3 or TRBV12-4 and TRBJ2-2; D tentatively fits TRBD1 or TRBD2 (5 bases each). This CDR3 has 15 amino acids. The V end was cut by 8 bases, the J end by 6 bases, with 19 bases between. This CDR3 is CASRGNSIRAGELFF. DNA of the CDR3: TGTGCCAGCCGGGGCAACTCTATTAGGGCCGGGGAGCTGTTTTTT.

Regarding this clonotype: Because it lacks the conserved phenylalanine or tryptophan at the end, this CDR3 is likely a read error. This chain uses TRBV2 with TRBJ1-5, with unresolved D. The CDR3 totals 16 residues. Germline V gene sequence: CDR1 SNHLY, CDR2 FYNNEI. Trimming shortened V by 4 bases and J by 3 bases, and 16 bases separated the two germline ends. CDR3 region: CASSARTDSPNQPQHC. The DNA for the CDR3 is TGTGCCAGCAGTGCTCGGACGGATAGTCCCAATCAGCCCCAGCATTGT.

The rearrangement joins TRBV20-1 to TRBJ1-4, with TRBD1 matching over 10 bases. After removal of 5 bases from V and 0 bases from J, the junction contained 9 bases not matched to a gene. Germline V gives CDR1 DFQATT, CDR2 SNEGSKA (reference sequence). The length of the CDR3 is 17 residues. The CDR3 sequence is CSAGSDRGVATNEKLFF. The CDR3 DNA reads as TGCAGTGCTGGCTCGGACAGGGGGGTTGCAACTAATGAAAAACTGTTTTTT.

The CDR3 protein is CATSSVQAQETQYF. The CDR3 DNA follows: TGTGCCACCAGCAGTGTGCAGGCCCAAGAGACCCAGTACTTC. The chain is built from TRBV15 and TRBJ2-5, with D uncertain. This CDR3 has 14 residues. V lost 3 bases and J 1 base, leaving 9 bases between the germline ends. Germline CDR1 LNHNV, CDR2 YYDKDF (reference sequence).

The J gene is TRBJ2-5, the V gene TRBV10-3; D might be TRBD1 or TRBD2, each matching 5 bases. Trimming pared 8 bases from V and 5 bases from J, leaving 12 bases between. The CDR3 consists of 12 residues. Germline CDR1 reads ENHRY; CDR2 reads SYGVKD. The CDR3: CAIPQGDETQYF. The CDR3 DNA sequence: TGTGCCATCCCCCAGGGAGATGAGACCCAGTACTTC.

This chain links TRBV14 with TRBJ2-7, with 11 positions matching TRBD2. Trimming cost V 4 bases and J 1 base; bases outside gene matches: 9. The germline gives CDR1 SGHDN, CDR2 FVKESK. This CDR3 contains 17 residues. CDR3 DNA sequence: TGTGCCAGCAGCCCCCCTGGGGCTAGCGGGAGGTCCTACGAGCAGTACTTC. Translated, it gives CASSPPGASGRSYEQYF. Based on the CDR3 plus reference TRBV14 and TRBJ2-7, the full variable domain is EAGVTQFPSHSVIEKGQTVTLRCDPISGHDNLYWYRRVMGKEIKFLLHFVKESKQDESGMPNNRFLAERTGGTYSTLKVQPAELEDSGVYFCASSPPGASGRSYEQYFGPGTRLTVT.

This chain joins TRBV30 and TRBJ1-1; D might be TRBD1 (5 bases). Germline V CDR1 and CDR2: GTSNPN, SVGIG (reference sequence). Trimming shortened V by 4 bases and J by 6 bases, and 15 bases separated the two germline ends. The CDR3 is 13 amino acids. For the CDR3, the DNA is TGTGCCTGGATACGGGAGGGCAGGGCTGAAGCTTTCTTT. Residues: CAWIREGRAEAFF.

In the case of this clonotype: A read error may explain this, as a much larger clone is one base away. The genes are TRBV7-2 and TRBJ2-2; 7 bases match TRBD1. Germline V lookup: CDR1 SGHTA, CDR2 FQGNSA. The CDR3 consists of 14 residues. The CDR3 sequence: CAGSRGPDTGELFF. The CDR3 nucleotides are TGTGCCGGCAGTAGGGGGCCGGACACCGGGGAGCTGTTTTTT.

As regards this clonotype: A single base separates this from a much larger clone, so it may be a read error. This rearrangement joins TRBV12-3 or TRBV12-4 to TRBJ1-4, with D maybe TRBD1 (6 bases). V was shortened by 6 bases and J by 6 bases, with 14 bases between the two germline ends. This CDR3 is built from 14 residues. This CDR3 reads CASSGGQADEKLFF. The CDR3 DNA reads as TGTGCCAGCAGCGGGGGGCAAGCTGATGAAAAACTGTTTTTT.

This clonotype has ten or more counts. The chain employs TRBV6-5 and TRBJ2-7, with TRBD1 as a possible D gene (5 bases). Trimming stripped 0 bases from V and 6 bases from J, with 9 bases between. Per germline, CDR1 MNHEY and CDR2 SVGAGI. The CDR3 consists of 13 residues. CDR3 coding DNA: TGTGCCAGCAGTTACTCGTCCCAGGGCGAGCAGTACTTC. Encoded protein: CASSYSSQGEQYF.

This clonotype was seen many times. This chain connects TRBV19 to TRBJ1-5; D not certain. CDR3 length equals 17 residues. Germline V gives CDR1 LNHDA, CDR2 SQIVND (reference sequence). The V gene lost 3 bases and the J gene lost 0 bases, with 15 bases spanning the gap. CDR3 sequence: CASSIETGRLSNQPQHF. The DNA of the CDR3 is TGTGCCAGTAGTATCGAGACGGGAAGACTTAGCAATCAGCCCCAGCATTTT.

About this clonotype itself: A junction end diverges from the germline sequence, so it may reflect a read error. The chain uses TRBV7-9 and TRBJ2-2; 8 bases map to TRBD2. Germline CDR1 reads SEHNR; CDR2 reads FQNEAQ (reference sequence). The CDR3 is 15 residues long. CDR3: CASSLAYSGVDEQFF. CDR3 bases: TGTGCCAGCAGCTTAGCCTATAGCGGGGTCGATGAGCAGTTTTTT. The complete variable domain, with remaining parts taken from reference TRBV7-9 and TRBJ2-2, reads DTGVSQNPRHKITKRGQNVTFRCDPISEHNRLYWYRQTLGQGPEFLTYFQNEAQLEKSRLLSDRFSAERPKGSFSTLEIQRTEQGDSAMYLCASSLAYSGVDEQFFGEGSRLTVL.

The V call is TRBV5-1, the J call TRBJ1-2; D gene unclear. Germline CDR1 is SGHRS and CDR2 is YFSETQ. CDR3 length: 12 residues. Trimming shortened V by 0 bases and J by 12 bases, and 12 bases separated the two germline ends. The DNA of the CDR3 is TGCGCCAGCAGCTTGGAAGGTCCTGGAAACACCTTC. Translating it yields CASSLEGPGNTF.

The chain links TRBV6-6 to TRBJ2-3; 15 bases line up with TRBD2. V lost 6 bases and J lost 7; bases outside the gene matches: 11. The CDR3 length is 17 residues. Germline lookup yields CDR1 MNHNY and CDR2 SVGAGI (reference sequence). CDR3 coding DNA: TGTGCCAGCAGAAGGACTAGCGGGGGGGGAACAACTTATACGCAGTATTTT. Its protein is CASRRTSGGGTTYTQYF.

This clonotype was detected a few times. The rearrangement joins TRBV5-1 to TRBJ2-2, with 10 positions matching TRBD2. Germline values: CDR1 SGHRS, CDR2 YFSETQ. CDR3 length: 18 amino acids. J was trimmed by 2 bases and V by 3 bases; bases with no gene match: 10. The CDR3 loop is CASSSGIRLAGNTGELFF. Written as DNA, the CDR3 is TGCGCCAGCAGCTCCGGAATAAGACTAGCGGGTAACACCGGGGAGCTGTTTTTT.

In the case of this clonotype: A junction end diverges from the germline sequence, so it may reflect a read error. This chain connects TRBV20-1 to TRBJ1-2; D possibly corresponds to TRBD1 (6 bases). The CDR3 sequence is 16 residues long. CDR1 and CDR2 (germline): DFQATT, SNEGSKA (reference sequence). The CDR3 sequence: CSARALRGAEVHGYTF. The DNA for the CDR3 is TGCAGTGCTAGAGCCTTACGGGGGGCGGAGGTCCATGGTTACACCTTC.

This clonotype was picked up a small number of times. The chain uses TRBV5-8 and TRBJ2-2, with D unresolved. The V gene lost 4 bases and the J gene lost 7 bases, with 20 bases spanning the gap. The germline V gene has CDR1 SGHTS and CDR2 YDEGEE. The CDR3 extends over 16 amino acids. The CDR3: CASSPQPWGQGGELFF. CDR3 DNA sequence: TGTGCCAGCAGCCCTCAACCTTGGGGTCAAGGCGGGGAGCTGTTTTTT.

This chain joins TRBV14 and TRBJ1-6; 7 nucleotides align to TRBD1. CDR1 and CDR2 from the germline V gene are SGHDN and FVKESK. CDR3 length: 15 amino acids. J gave up 7 bases and V 3 bases, and 6 bases lay outside the gene matches. DNA for the CDR3: TGTGCCAGCAGCCACGCCGACAGGGCGAATTCACCCCTCCACTTT. It yields the protein CASSHADRANSPLHF.

This clonotype was found many times. V and J are TRBV5-8 and TRBJ2-7; D is possibly TRBD1 (6 bases). This CDR3 spans 14 amino acids. Germline V lookup: CDR1 SGHTS, CDR2 YDEGEE. V lost 1 base to trimming and J lost 6 bases, with 14 bases between them. CDR3 sequence (DNA): TGTGCCAGCAGCTTGTCCAGGGGTGGGGCCGAGCAGTACTTC. Its protein product is CASSLSRGGAEQYF.

In its sample, this clonotype was seen many times. J is TRBJ2-7 and V is TRBV29-1; the match to TRBD2 covers 12 bases. Trimming at V came to 4 bases and at J to 2 bases, leaving 9 bases not matched to a gene. There are 16 residues in the CDR3. The germline gives CDR1 SQVTM, CDR2 ANQGSEA. CDR3 coding DNA: TGCAGCGTTGGGCCCCGGCTAGCGGGAGGGACCTACGAGCAGTACTTC. It is translated as CSVGPRLAGGTYEQYF.